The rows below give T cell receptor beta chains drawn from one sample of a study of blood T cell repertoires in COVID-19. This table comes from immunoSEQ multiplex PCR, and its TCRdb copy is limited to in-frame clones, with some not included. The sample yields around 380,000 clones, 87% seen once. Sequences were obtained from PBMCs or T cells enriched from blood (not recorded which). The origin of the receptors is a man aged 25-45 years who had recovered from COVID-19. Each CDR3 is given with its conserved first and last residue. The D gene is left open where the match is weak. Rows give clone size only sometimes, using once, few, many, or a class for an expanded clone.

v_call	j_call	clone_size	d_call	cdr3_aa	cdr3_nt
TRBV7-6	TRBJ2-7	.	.	CASSPQGLSDEQYF	TGTGCCAGCAGCCCCCAGGGGCTTTCGGACGAGCAGTACTTC
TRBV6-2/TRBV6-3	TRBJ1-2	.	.	CASSYSTRTVLAGYTF	TGTGCCAGCAGTTACTCAACCCGGACAGTGCTGGCTGGCTACACCTTC
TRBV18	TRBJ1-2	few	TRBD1	CASSPGTAGYTF	TGTGCCAGCTCACCCGGGACAGCTGGCTACACCTTC
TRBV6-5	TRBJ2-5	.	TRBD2	CASSYVKRGFETQYF	TGTGCCAGCAGTTATGTTAAGCGGGGGTTTGAGACCCAGTACTTC
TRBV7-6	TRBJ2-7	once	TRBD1	CASSHLGQELYEQYF	TGTGCCAGCAGCCACTTGGGACAGGAGCTCTACGAGCAGTACTTC
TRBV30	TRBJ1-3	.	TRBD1	CAWSAGTGRNTIYF	TGTGCCTGGAGTGCTGGGACAGGACGAAACACCATATATTTT
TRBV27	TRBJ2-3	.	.	CASSLAGQDTQYF	TGTGCCAGCAGTTTAGCGGGTCAAGATACGCAGTATTTT
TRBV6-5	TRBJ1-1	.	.	CASSYSLGRGTEAFF	TGTGCCAGCAGTTACTCTCTGGGGCGCGGCACTGAAGCTTTCTTT
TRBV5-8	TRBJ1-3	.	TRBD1	CASSLRTGGNTIYF	TGTGCCAGCAGCCTACGGACAGGGGGAAACACCATATATTTT
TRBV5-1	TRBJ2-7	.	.	CASSLPNPRSSYEQYF	TGCGCCAGCAGCCTTCCAAACCCACGGAGCTCCTACGAGCAGTACTTC
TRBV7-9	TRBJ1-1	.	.	CASSSGQDPNTEAFF	TGTGCCAGCAGCTCAGGACAAGACCCGAACACTGAAGCTTTCTTT
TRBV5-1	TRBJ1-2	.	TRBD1	CASSLSGGNYGYTF	TGCGCCAGCAGTCTTTCAGGGGGCAACTATGGCTACACCTTC
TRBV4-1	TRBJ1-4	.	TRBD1	CASSQQQGVEKLFF	TGCGCCAGCAGCCAACAGCAGGGGGTGGAGAAACTGTTTTTT
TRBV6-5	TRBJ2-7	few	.	CASSYGQGTNEQYF	TGTGCCAGCAGTTACGGGCAGGGTACCAACGAGCAGTACTTC
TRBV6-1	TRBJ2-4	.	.	CASSDRGKNIQYF	TGTGCCAGCAGTGACAGGGGAAAAAACATTCAGTACTTC
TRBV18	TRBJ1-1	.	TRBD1	CASSRTGSTEAFF	TGTGCCAGCTCAAGGACAGGGAGCACTGAAGCTTTCTTT
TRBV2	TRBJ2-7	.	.	CASKRGYEQYF	TGTGCCAGCAAGCGAGGGTACGAGCAGTACTTC
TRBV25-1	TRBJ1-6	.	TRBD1	CASSEEGAYSPLHF	TGTGCCAGCAGTGAAGAGGGGGCTTATTCACCCCTCCACTTT
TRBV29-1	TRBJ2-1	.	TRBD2	CSVGLAAVGEQFF	TGCAGCGTTGGACTAGCGGCGGTCGGTGAGCAGTTCTTC
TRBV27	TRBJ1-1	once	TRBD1	CASSLSYTDRATEAFF	TGTGCCAGCAGTTTATCCTACACAGACAGGGCCACTGAAGCTTTCTTT
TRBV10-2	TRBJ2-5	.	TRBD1	CASTPQGAETQYF	TGCGCCAGCACCCCACAGGGGGCAGAGACCCAGTACTTC
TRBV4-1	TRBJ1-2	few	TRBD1	CASSQITGGSYGYTF	TGCGCCAGCAGCCAGATTACAGGGGGAAGCTATGGCTACACCTTC
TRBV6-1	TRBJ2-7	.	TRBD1	CASSEAAGGNSYEQYF	TGTGCCAGCAGTGAAGCGGCAGGGGGCAACTCCTACGAGCAGTACTTC
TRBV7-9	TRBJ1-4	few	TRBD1	CASSQGARLTNEKLFF	TGTGCCAGCAGCCAGGGGGCGAGGCTGACTAATGAAAAACTGTTTTTT
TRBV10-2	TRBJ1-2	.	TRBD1	CASGDRGMGYTF	TGCGCCAGCGGGGACAGGGGGATGGGCTACACCTTC
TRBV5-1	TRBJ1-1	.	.	CASSSQTGNTEAFF	TGCGCCAGCAGCTCGCAAACAGGGAACACTGAAGCTTTCTTT
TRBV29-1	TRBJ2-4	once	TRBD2	CSVAGTSGLAKNIQYF	TGCAGCGTTGCCGGGACTAGCGGATTAGCCAAAAACATTCAGTACTTC
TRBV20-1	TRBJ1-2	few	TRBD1	CSASVTGGWSYTF	TGCAGTGCTAGTGTGACAGGGGGCTGGAGCTACACCTTC
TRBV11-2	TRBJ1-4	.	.	CASSLTGQANEKLFF	TGTGCCAGCAGCTTAACTGGTCAGGCTAATGAAAAACTGTTTTTT
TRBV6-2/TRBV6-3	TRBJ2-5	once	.	CASSLGEYVETQYF	TGTGCCAGCAGTCTCGGGGAGTACGTGGAGACCCAGTACTTC
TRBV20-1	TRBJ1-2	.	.	CSTGGAYGYTF	TGCAGTACTGGGGGCGCCTATGGCTACACCTTC
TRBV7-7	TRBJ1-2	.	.	CASSSPGGANYGYTF	TGTGCTAGCAGCTCCCCGGGAGGGGCTAACTATGGCTACACCTTC
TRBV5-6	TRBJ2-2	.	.	CASSLGQGGGELFF	TGTGCCAGCAGCTTGGGCCAGGGGGGCGGGGAGCTGTTTTTT
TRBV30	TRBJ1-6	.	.	CAWNPSYPGQIGAFASPLHF	TGTGCCTGGAATCCCTCTTATCCCGGACAAATTGGGGCGTTCGCCTCACCCCTCCACTTT
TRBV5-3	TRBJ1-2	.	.	CARSSTNYGYTF	TGTGCCAGAAGCTCTACTAACTATGGCTACACCTTC
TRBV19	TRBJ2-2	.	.	CASSRGAYLTPNTGELFF	TGTGCCAGTAGTCGCGGGGCTTACCTTACACCGAACACCGGGGAGCTGTTTTTT
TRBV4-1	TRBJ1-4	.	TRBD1	CASSQKGGGNEKLFF	TGCGCCAGCAGCCAAAAAGGGGGCGGTAATGAAAAACTGTTTTTT
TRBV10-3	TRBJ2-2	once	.	CAISESSGELFF	TGTGCCATCAGTGAGTCCTCCGGGGAGCTGTTTTTT
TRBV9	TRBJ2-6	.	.	CASSVARGKAGANVLTF	TGTGCCAGCAGCGTAGCCCGGGGGAAAGCTGGGGCCAACGTCCTGACTTTC
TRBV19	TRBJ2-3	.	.	CASSIAWDTSTDTQYF	TGTGCCAGTAGTATAGCTTGGGACACTTCCACAGATACGCAGTATTTT
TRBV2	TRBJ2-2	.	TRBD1	CASSGQGAITGELFF	TGTGCCAGCAGTGGCCAGGGGGCTATAACCGGGGAGCTGTTTTTT
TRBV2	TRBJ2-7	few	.	CASSEALHTAENPYEQYF	TGTGCCAGCAGTGAAGCGCTTCATACAGCCGAAAACCCCTACGAGCAGTACTTC
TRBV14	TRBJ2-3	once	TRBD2	CASSLAGFSTDTQYF	TGTGCCAGCAGCTTAGCGGGTTTTAGCACAGATACGCAGTATTTT
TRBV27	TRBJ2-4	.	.	CASSDGVASLAKNIQYF	TGTGCCAGCAGTGACGGCGTAGCTTCCCTAGCCAAAAACATTCAGTACTTC
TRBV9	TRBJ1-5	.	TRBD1	CASTGTGEIPQHF	TGTGCCAGCACCGGGACAGGGGAGATCCCCCAGCATTTT
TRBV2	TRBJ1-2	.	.	CASSEASRVYGYTF	TGTGCCAGCAGTGAAGCTTCCAGGGTATATGGCTACACCTTC